The rows below give T cell receptor beta chains drawn from one sample of a study of cytomegalovirus exposure and HLA in healthy donors. TCRdb's copy holds only in-frame clones and misses some; the assay was immunoSEQ multiplex PCR. This table has more than 140,000 clones, approximately 88% appearing once. The sequencing input was PBMCs. The receptor source for this set is a woman aged 18 to 35 in good health and CMV-seropositive. Both conserved end residues are part of each CDR3. D genes are given only for firm matches. Not every row has a clone size; where given, it reads once, few, many or a size class.

J: TRBJ1-1
D: TRBD1
V: TRBV19
size: .
CDR3: CASSPDRGSTEAFF
DNA: TGTGCCAGTTCTCCCGACAGGGGAAGCACTGAAGCTTTCTTT

J: TRBJ1-2
D: .
V: TRBV19
size: .
CDR3: CASEGYGYTF
DNA: TGTGCCAGTGAGGGCTATGGCTACACCTTC

J: TRBJ2-5
D: TRBD1
V: TRBV5-1
size: .
CDR3: CASSSLLDRGVEWPETQYF
DNA: TGCGCCAGCAGCTCATTATTGGACAGGGGCGTTGAATGGCCAGAGACCCAGTACTTC

J: TRBJ1-2
D: TRBD1
V: TRBV2
size: .
CDR3: CASRRDSSNYGYTF
DNA: TGTGCCAGCAGGCGGGACAGCTCTAACTATGGCTACACCTTC

J: TRBJ2-5
D: .
V: TRBV10-1
size: once
CDR3: CALKMETQYF
DNA: TGCGCCCTTAAAATGGAGACCCAGTACTTC

J: TRBJ1-1
D: .
V: TRBV5-1
size: .
CDR3: CASSLGSGFGTEAFF
DNA: TGCGCCAGCAGCTTGGGCTCGGGGTTTGGCACTGAAGCTTTCTTT

J: TRBJ2-3
D: TRBD1
V: TRBV29-1
size: .
CDR3: CSVDGTGGDTQYF
DNA: TGCAGCGTTGATGGGACAGGGGGAGATACGCAGTATTTT

J: TRBJ1-1
D: .
V: TRBV15
size: .
CDR3: CATSTRSFTEAFF
DNA: TGTGCCACCAGCACCCGGAGTTTCACTGAAGCTTTCTTT

J: TRBJ2-5
D: .
V: TRBV10-3
size: .
CDR3: CAISEVQGVETQYF
DNA: TGTGCCATCAGTGAGGTGCAGGGCGTGGAGACCCAGTACTTC

J: TRBJ2-2
D: TRBD2
V: TRBV6-4
size: once
CDR3: CASSVGSGSSGELFF
DNA: TGTGCCAGCAGTGTCGGTAGCGGGAGCTCCGGGGAGCTGTTTTTT

J: TRBJ1-1
D: .
V: TRBV7-3
size: .
CDR3: CASSLIGRHTEAFF
DNA: TGTGCCAGCAGCTTAATCGGTCGTCACACTGAAGCTTTCTTT

J: TRBJ2-7
D: .
V: TRBV4-3
size: .
CDR3: CASSQEVASSYEQYF
DNA: TGCGCCAGCAGCCAAGAAGTAGCGAGCTCCTACGAGCAGTACTTC

J: TRBJ1-1
D: TRBD1
V: TRBV6-6
size: .
CDR3: CASRSLGTGRTEAFF
DNA: TGTGCCAGCAGATCCCTTGGGACAGGGAGGACTGAAGCTTTCTTT

J: TRBJ2-2
D: TRBD2
V: TRBV11-2
size: .
CDR3: CASSPLRAGANTGELFF
DNA: TGTGCCAGCAGCCCACTCCGGGCGGGAGCTAACACCGGGGAGCTGTTTTTT

J: TRBJ2-1
D: .
V: TRBV15
size: .
CDR3: CATSREGGLATNEQFF
DNA: TGTGCCACCAGCAGAGAAGGTGGGCTAGCTACCAATGAGCAGTTCTTC

J: TRBJ2-2
D: .
V: TRBV29-1
size: .
CDR3: CSGGQTGNTGELFF
DNA: TGCAGCGGGGGGCAGACTGGAAACACCGGGGAGCTGTTTTTT

J: TRBJ2-1
D: TRBD2
V: TRBV5-1
size: .
CDR3: CASSLEASGFGNEQFF
DNA: TGCGCCAGCAGCTTGGAGGCTAGCGGGTTCGGGAATGAGCAGTTCTTC

J: TRBJ1-2
D: .
V: TRBV5-6
size: .
CDR3: CASSLRQQNSNYGYTF
DNA: TGTGCCAGCAGCTTACGACAACAGAATTCCAACTATGGCTACACCTTC

J: TRBJ2-7
D: TRBD2
V: TRBV9
size: .
CDR3: CASSPGLLGYEQYF
DNA: TGTGCCAGCAGCCCGGGACTATTAGGCTACGAGCAGTACTTC

J: TRBJ1-5
D: .
V: TRBV15
size: .
CDR3: CATSREGFAGNQPQHF
DNA: TGTGCCACCAGCAGAGAAGGGTTCGCAGGGAATCAGCCCCAGCATTTT